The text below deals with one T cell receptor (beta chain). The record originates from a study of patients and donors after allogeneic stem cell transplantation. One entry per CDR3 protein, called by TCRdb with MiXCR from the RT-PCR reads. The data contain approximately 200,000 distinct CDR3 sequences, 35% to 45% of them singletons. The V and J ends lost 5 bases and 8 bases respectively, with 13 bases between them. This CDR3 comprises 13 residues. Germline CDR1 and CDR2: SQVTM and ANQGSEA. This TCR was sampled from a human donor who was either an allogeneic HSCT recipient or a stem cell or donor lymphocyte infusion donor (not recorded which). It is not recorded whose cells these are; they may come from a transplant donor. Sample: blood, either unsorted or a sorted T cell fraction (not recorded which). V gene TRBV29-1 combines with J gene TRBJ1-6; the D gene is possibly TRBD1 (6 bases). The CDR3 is CSVPGHSYSPLHF. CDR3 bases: TGCAGCGTTCCGGGACACTCCTATTCACCCCTCCACTTT.